This T cell receptor (beta chain) was identified during a study of OX40 agonist ivuxolimab in advanced cancers. Study information: The diagnoses of dose-escalation patients were hepatocellular carcinoma, melanoma, renal cell or head and neck cancer. There were three patients with partial responses, one having hepatocellular carcinoma and two cutaneous melanoma. Overall study results and limits: With doses of 0.1-3.0 mg/kg, partial responders showed among the lowest clonal expansion.

In germline, CDR1 is SGHDN, CDR2 FVKESK. V was pared by 0 bases and J by 6 bases, with 12 bases of the junction left unmatched. The CDR3 loop spans 17 amino acids. Concerning this clone: Its antigen is unknown.

Measured with immunoSEQ multiplex PCR; TCRdb has only the in-frame clones, and not every one. This table has about 58,000 clones, more than 80% appearing once. This TCR was recovered from an adult with an advanced solid tumor such as melanoma, head and neck, liver or kidney cancer. Sequencing was performed on CD4+ or CD8+ T cells sorted from blood, taken in a trial of the OX40 agonist ivuxolimab. The genes are TRBV14 and TRBJ1-1; 8 bases are a match to TRBD1. In nucleotides, the CDR3 is TGTGCCAGCAGCCAAGAAAGAGTCAGGGGGCAAGGCTCTGAAGCTTTCTTT. This gives the protein CASSQERVRGQGSEAFF.